The text below deals with one T cell receptor (beta chain). There is no known antigen for this receptor. Per-nucleotide qualities are absent, and no much larger clonotype sits a single base away. The sample's time point label, decoded: baseline before first vaccination. Samples from vaccinated people were obtained from the UK trials COV001 and COV002, which included a single-blind randomized controlled phase 2/3 trial of AZD1222 (ChAdOx1 nCoV-19) in healthy adults. For TCRbeta chain sequencing, PBMC samples from trial participants were taken at day 0 and at day 28 after the second dose. The CDR3 regions of human TCRbeta chains were subjected to immunosequencing. As for the original processing: TCRs in the repertoires were compared against a reference library of SARS-CoV-2-specific TCRs that had been generated with the MIRA antigen-specificity platform. Breadth was defined as the fraction of unique TCRs that were SARS-CoV-2-associated. Depth was defined as the fraction of total T cells that were SARS-CoV-2-associated. Using the MIRA data, each spike-specific TCR was mapped to the spike region that the TCR reacts to and placed in a CD4 or CD8 class. Log10-transformed breadth and depth values were compared by one-way ANOVA with Sidak's multiple comparisons tests. What TCRdb holds here is the immuneACCESS table cut down to in-frame rearrangements. Part of the clones is not present; checked against another copy, under half of the missing clones reflect an unresolved V gene, and the others are unexplained. That table is the source of V, J and clone size, and D and trimming were worked out from the DNA. The sample table lists roughly 120,000 clones, roughly 87% of them with a count of one. The ten top clones hold around a tenth of the sample.

The record originates from a study of T cell responses to AZD1222 COVID-19 vaccine (dated by TCRdb to about 2021). For context, the study as a whole: AZD1222 recipients with second doses at about 4 weeks or about 12 weeks were pooled, because spike-specific TCR depth and breadth did not differ between schedules. A total of 230 to 250 trial participants underwent TCR sequencing, of whom 207 had received two doses of AZD1222 and about 25 had received two doses of the MenACWY control vaccine. Trial participants were enrolled by age into 18-55, 56-69 and 70-plus year subgroups, with approximately 160, 26 and 62 TCR-sequenced participants respectively.

Clipping removes 5 bases from V and 5 bases from J, with 2 as the unmatched junction base count. The germline V gene specifies SGHTA as CDR1 and FQGTGA as CDR2. Its CDR3 holds 13 amino acids, cysteine through phenylalanine. Of all the DNA, just the CDR3 is kept, 39 bases in frame from base 1. Summary of the overall study and its limitations: Conclusions about previously exposed vaccinees were limited because only six or seven AZD1222 recipients were SARS-CoV-2 seropositive at baseline. Vaccine-associated CD4 TCRs spanned the whole spike protein, with dominant responses in regions 160-218 and 743-854. Most participants were white British and females outnumbered males, and the authors suggested that clonal diversity may have been underestimated. A significant rise in spike-specific TCR breadth and depth was observed after two AZD1222 doses relative to day 0 and relative to MenACWY recipients. The 56-69-year group was small, and its depth increase did not reach significance, likely because of low power. Reportedly, almost half of the unique spike-specific TCRs recognized epitopes lying outside the regions that are mutated in the B.1.351 and B.1.1.7 variants. Because no day 14 peak-response samples were available, repertoires were characterized only after the peak T cell response.

Source: peripheral blood, taken on day 0 of AZD1222 vaccination. The sequence came from an adult in good health. The V gene is TRBV7-3 and the J gene is TRBJ2-5; 10 central bases correspond to TRBD1. The DNA sequence follows: TGTGCCAGCAGCGGGGGACAGGGGGAGACCCAGTACTTC. This codes for CASSGGQGETQYF.